This T cell receptor beta chain came from a study of PD-1 blockade in classical Hodgkin lymphoma. This clone was seen a single time. Autologous stem cell transplantation was followed by relapse in every patient, and brentuximab vedotin exposure varied. Germline-derived CDR1 and CDR2 are MNHNY and SVGAGI (reference sequence). This CDR3 has 15 residues. J lost 7 bases, V lost 5 bases, and 12 bases had no gene match. The protocol was immunoSEQ multiplex PCR, while the TCRdb copy is restricted to in-frame clones and leaves out a portion. The sample includes fewer than 110,000 clones, 85% to 90% of them seen just once.

This clonotype originated in a human donor with classical Hodgkin lymphoma. Sequencing used peripheral blood mononuclear cells (PBMCs), obtained before the second cycle of nivolumab. The V gene is TRBV6-6, the J gene TRBJ1-2; 8 bases agree with TRBD1. CDR3 nucleotides: TGTGCCAGCAGTCGCTCGGACAGGGATGAACGTGGCTACACCTTC. This codes for CASSRSDRDERGYTF.